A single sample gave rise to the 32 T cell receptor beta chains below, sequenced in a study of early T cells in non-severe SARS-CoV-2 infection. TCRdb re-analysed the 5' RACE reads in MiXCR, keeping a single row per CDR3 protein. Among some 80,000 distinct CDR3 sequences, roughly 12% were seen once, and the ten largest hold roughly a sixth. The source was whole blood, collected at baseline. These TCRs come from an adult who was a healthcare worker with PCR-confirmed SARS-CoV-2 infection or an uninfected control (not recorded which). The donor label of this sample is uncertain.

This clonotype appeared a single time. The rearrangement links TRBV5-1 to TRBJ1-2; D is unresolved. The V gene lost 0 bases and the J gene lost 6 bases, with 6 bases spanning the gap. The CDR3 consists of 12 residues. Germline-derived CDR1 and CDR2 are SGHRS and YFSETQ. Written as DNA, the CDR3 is TGCGCCAGCAGCTTGGACAGAAATGGCTACACCTTC. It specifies CASSLDRNGYTF.

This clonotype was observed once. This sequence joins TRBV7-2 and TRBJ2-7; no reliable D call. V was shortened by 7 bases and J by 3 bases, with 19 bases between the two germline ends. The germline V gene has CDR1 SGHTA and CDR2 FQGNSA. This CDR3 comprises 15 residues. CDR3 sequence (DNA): TGTGCCAGCATCGAAGGGTTGGGCGCAGACTACGAGCAGTACTTC. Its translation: CASIEGLGADYEQYF.

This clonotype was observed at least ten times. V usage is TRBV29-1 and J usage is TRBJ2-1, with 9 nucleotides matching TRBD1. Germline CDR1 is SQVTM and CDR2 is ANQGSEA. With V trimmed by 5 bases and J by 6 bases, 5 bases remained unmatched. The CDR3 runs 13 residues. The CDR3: CSVYRGLGNEQFF. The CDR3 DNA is TGCAGCGTTTACAGGGGGCTGGGCAATGAGCAGTTCTTC.

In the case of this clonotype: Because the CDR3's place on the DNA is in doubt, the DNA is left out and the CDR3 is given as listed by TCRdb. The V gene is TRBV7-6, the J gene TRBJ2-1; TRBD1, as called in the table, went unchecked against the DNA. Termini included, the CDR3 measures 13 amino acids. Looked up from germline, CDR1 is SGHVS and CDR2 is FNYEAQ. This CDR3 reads CASSFGGGNEQSF.

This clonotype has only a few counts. The CDR3 reads CSGQGRAYEQYF. In DNA, the CDR3 is TGCAGTGGACAGGGGCGAGCGTACGAGCAGTACTTC. The chain carries TRBV20-1 and TRBJ2-7, with 8 bases that match TRBD1. V shed 7 bases and J 4 bases; nucleotides not matched to a gene: 6. The CDR3 covers 12 residues. Germline CDR1 is DFQATT and CDR2 is SNEGSKA (reference sequence).

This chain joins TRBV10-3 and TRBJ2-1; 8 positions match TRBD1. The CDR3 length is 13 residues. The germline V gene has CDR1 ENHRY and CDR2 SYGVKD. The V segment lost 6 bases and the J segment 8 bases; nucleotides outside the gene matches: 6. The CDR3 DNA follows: TGTGCCATCAGATCACCGGGACAGGATGAGCAGTTCTTC. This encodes CAIRSPGQDEQFF.

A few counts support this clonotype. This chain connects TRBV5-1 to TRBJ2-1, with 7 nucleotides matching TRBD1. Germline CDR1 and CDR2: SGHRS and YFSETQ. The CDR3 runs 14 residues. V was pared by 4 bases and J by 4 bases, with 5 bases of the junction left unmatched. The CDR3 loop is CASSEGQVYNEQFF. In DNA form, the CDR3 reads TGCGCCAGCAGCGAAGGACAGGTTTACAATGAGCAGTTCTTC.

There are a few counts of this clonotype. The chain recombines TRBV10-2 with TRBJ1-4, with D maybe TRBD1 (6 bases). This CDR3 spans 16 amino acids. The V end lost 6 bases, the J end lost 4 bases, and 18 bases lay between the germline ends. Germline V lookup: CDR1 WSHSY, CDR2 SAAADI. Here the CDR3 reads CASRDLYREFNEKLFF. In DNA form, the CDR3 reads TGCGCCAGCAGGGACCTATACAGGGAATTTAATGAAAAACTGTTTTTT.

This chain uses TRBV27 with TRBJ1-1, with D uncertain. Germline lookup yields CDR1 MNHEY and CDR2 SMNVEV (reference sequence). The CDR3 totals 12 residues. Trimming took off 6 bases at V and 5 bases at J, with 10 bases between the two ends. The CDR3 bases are TGTGCCAGCAGACAGTTGGGGACTGAAGCTTTCTTT. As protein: CASRQLGTEAFF.

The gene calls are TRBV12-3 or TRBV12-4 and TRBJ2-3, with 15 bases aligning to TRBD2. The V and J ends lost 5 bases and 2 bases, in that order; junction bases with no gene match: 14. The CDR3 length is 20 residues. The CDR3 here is CASSTGLAGGRRPSTDTQYF. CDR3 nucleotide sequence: TGTGCCAGCAGTACAGGACTAGCGGGGGGGCGACGACCTTCCACAGATACGCAGTATTTT.

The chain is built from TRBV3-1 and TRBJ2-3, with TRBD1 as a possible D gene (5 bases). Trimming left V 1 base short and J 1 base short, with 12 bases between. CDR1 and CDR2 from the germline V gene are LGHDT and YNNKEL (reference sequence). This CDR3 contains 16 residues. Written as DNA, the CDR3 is TGTGCCAGCAGCCAAGGTAGTTTGGGGCGCACAGATACGCAGTATTTT. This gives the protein CASSQGSLGRTDTQYF.

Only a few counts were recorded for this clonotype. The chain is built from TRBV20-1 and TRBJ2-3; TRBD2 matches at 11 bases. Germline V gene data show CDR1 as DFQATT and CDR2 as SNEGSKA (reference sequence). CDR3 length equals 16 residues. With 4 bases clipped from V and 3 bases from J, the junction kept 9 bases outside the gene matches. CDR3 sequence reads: CSAKRASGRRTDTQYF. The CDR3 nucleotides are TGCAGTGCTAAGAGGGCTAGCGGGAGGAGGACAGATACGCAGTATTTT.

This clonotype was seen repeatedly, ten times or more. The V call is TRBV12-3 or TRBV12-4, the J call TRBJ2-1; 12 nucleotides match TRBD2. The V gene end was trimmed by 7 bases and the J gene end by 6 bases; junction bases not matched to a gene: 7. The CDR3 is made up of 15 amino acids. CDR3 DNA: TGTGCCAGCACCGCTGGACTAGCGGGGAGCAATGAGCAGTTCTTC. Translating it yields CASTAGLAGSNEQFF.

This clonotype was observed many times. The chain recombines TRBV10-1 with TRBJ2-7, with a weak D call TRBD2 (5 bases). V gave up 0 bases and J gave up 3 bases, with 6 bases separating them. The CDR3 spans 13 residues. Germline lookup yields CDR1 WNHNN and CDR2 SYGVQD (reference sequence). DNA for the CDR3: TGCGCCAGCAGTGAGTCAGGGAGCTACGAGCAGTACTTC. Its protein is CASSESGSYEQYF.

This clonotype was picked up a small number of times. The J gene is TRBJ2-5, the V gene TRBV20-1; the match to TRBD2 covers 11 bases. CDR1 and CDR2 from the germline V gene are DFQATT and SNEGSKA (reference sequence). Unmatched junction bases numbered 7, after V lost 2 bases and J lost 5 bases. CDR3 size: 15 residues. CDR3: CSARSLIAGGETQYF. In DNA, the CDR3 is TGCAGTGCTAGATCCTTAATAGCGGGGGGGGAGACCCAGTACTTC.

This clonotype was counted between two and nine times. The CDR3 loop reads CASSLNGGSEYYEQYF. The CDR3 coding sequence is TGTGCCAGCAGCTTAAATGGCGGCAGTGAGTACTACGAGCAGTACTTC. This sequence joins TRBV7-2 and TRBJ2-7; D remains unclear. Looked up from germline, CDR1 is SGHTA and CDR2 is FQGNSA. This CDR3 has 16 amino acids. The V end lost 2 bases, the J end lost 3 bases, and 17 bases lay between the germline ends.

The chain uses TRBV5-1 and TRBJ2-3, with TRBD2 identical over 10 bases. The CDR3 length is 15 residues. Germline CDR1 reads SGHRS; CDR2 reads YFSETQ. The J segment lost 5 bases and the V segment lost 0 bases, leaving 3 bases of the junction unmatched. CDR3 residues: CASSLEIAGGDTQYF. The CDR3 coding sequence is TGCGCCAGCAGCTTGGAGATAGCGGGAGGAGATACGCAGTATTTT.

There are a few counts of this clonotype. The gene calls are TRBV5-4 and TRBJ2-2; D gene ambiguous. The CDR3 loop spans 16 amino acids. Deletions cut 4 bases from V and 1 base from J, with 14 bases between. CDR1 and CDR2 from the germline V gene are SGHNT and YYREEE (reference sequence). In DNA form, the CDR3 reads TGTGCCAGCAGCCCGAAAAAACAGAGGAACACCGGGGAGCTGTTTTTT. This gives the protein CASSPKKQRNTGELFF.

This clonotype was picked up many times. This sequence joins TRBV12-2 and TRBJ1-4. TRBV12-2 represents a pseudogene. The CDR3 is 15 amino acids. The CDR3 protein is CASRTGLGTNEKLFF. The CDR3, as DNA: TGTGCAAGTCGCACTGGTCTGGGGACTAATGAAAAACTGTTTTTT.

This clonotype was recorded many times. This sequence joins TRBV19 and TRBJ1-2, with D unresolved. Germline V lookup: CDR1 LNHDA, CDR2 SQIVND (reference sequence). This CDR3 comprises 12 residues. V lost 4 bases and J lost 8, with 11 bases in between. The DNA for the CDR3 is TGTGCCAGTAGTAACCGACTCATCGGCTACACCTTC. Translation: CASSNRLIGYTF.

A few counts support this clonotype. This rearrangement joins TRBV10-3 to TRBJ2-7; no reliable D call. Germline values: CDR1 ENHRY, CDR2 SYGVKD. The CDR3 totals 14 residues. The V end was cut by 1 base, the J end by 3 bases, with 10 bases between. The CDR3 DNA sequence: TGTGCCATCAGTGAGTATACAGCTATCTACGAGCAGTACTTC. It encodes CAISEYTAIYEQYF.

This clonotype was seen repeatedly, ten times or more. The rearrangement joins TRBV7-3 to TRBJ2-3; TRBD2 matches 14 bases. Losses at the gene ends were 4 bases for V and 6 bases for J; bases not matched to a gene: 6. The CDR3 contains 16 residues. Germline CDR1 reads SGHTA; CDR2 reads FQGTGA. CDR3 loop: CASSSGLAGVSDTQYF. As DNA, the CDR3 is TGTGCCAGCAGCTCGGGACTAGCGGGAGTCTCCGATACGCAGTATTTT.

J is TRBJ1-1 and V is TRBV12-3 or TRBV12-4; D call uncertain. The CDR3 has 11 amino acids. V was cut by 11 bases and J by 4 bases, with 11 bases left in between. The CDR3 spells CAGGRPTEAFF. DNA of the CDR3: TGTGCCGGAGGTCGCCCCACTGAAGCTTTCTTT.

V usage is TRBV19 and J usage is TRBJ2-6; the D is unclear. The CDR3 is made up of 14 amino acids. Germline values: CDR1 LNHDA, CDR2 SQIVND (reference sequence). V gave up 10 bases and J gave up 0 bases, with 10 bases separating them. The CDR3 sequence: CATDLYSGANVLTF. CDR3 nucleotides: TGTGCCACGGACCTCTACTCTGGGGCCAACGTCCTGACTTTC.

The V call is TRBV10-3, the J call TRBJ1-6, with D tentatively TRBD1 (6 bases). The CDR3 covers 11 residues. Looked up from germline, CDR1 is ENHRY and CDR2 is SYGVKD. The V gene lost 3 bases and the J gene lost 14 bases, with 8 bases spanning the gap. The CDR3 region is CAISDRGTLHF. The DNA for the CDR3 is TGTGCCATCAGTGACAGGGGAACCCTCCACTTT.

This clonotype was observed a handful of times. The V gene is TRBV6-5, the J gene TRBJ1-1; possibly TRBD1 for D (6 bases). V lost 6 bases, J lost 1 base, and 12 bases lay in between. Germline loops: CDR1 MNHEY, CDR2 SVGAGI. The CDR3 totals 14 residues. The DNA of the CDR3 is TGTGCCAGCAGATCTCCAGGGGAGAACACTGAAGCTTTCTTT. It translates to CASRSPGENTEAFF.

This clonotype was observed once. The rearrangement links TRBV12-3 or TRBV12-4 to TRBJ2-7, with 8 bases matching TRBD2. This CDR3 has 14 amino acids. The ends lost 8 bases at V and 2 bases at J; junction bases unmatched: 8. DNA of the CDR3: TGTGCCAGCGCGGGGGGCGGGGGACCCTACGAGCAGTACTTC. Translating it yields CASAGGGGPYEQYF.

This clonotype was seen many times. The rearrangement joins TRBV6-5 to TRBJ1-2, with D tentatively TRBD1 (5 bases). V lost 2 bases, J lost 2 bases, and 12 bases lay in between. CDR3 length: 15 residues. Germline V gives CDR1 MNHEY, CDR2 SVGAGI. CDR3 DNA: TGTGCCAGCAGTTACAGGGGAAGCGTAAACTATGGCTACACCTTC. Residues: CASSYRGSVNYGYTF.

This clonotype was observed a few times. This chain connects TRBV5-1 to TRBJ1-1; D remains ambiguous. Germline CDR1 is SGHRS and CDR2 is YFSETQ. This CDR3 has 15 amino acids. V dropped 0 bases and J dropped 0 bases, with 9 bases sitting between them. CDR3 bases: TGCGCCAGCAGCTTGGGGTTGGAGATGAACACTGAAGCTTTCTTT. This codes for CASSLGLEMNTEAFF.

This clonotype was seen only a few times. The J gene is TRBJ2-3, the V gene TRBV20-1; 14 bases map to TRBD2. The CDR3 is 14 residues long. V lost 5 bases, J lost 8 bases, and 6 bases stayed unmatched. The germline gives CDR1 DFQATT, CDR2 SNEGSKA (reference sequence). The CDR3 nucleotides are TGCAGTGCTCCGGGACTAGCGGGAGTGAGTACGCAGTATTTT. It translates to CSAPGLAGVSTQYF.

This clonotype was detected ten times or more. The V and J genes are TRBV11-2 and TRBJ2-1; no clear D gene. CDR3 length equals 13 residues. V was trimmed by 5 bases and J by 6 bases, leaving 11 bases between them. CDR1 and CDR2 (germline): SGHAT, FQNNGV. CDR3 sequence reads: CASSPLAVNEQFF. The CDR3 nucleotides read TGTGCCAGCAGCCCATTAGCTGTCAATGAGCAGTTCTTC.

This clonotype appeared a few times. The CDR3 region has the DNA TGCAGTGCTAGAGCCTCTAGCGGGGGAACCTACGAGCAGTACTTC. It codes for CSARASSGGTYEQYF. J is TRBJ2-7 and V is TRBV20-1, with 10 nucleotides matching TRBD2. The CDR3 sequence is 15 residues long. Germline CDR1 reads DFQATT; CDR2 reads SNEGSKA (reference sequence). The junction had 5 bases not matched to a gene; V was cut back by 1 base and J by 2 bases.